This passage covers 4 T cell receptor beta chains from one sample sequenced in a study of blood T cell repertoires in COVID-19. Sequencing was performed with immunoSEQ multiplex PCR; in TCRdb, only in-frame clones are kept and a portion is missing. This table holds around 110,000 clones, approximately 81% found once. The sample was peripheral blood. These receptors were taken from a human donor in a cohort sampled during active COVID-19.

This clone was detected once. This rearrangement joins TRBV6-6 to TRBJ1-2; 12 bases map to TRBD1. CDR3 length: 16 residues. The V and J ends lost 0 bases and 6 bases, in that order; junction bases with no gene match: 5. Germline V gene sequence: CDR1 MNHNY, CDR2 SVGAGI (reference sequence). The CDR3, as DNA: TGTGCCAGCAGTTACTCGACGGGACAGGGGGCGGATGGCTACACCTTC. Translation: CASSYSTGQGADGYTF.

About this clone itself: Other nucleotide sequences from this sample produce the same CDR3. The rearrangement links TRBV2 to TRBJ1-5; TRBD1 might be the D (6 bases). Between the trimmed V and J ends, which lost 8 bases and 6 bases, there was a span of 14 bases. Germline values: CDR1 SNHLY, CDR2 FYNNEI. The length of the CDR3 is 13 residues. The CDR3 DNA sequence: TGTGCCAGCTCACAGGGCCTCGGTCAGCCCCAGCATTTT. Residues: CASSQGLGQPQHF.

The chain joins TRBV2 to TRBJ2-2, with TRBD1 matching 9 bases. This CDR3 is built from 15 residues. Germline-derived CDR1 and CDR2 are SNHLY and FYNNEI. Trimming removed 4 bases from V and 4 bases from J; junction bases left unmatched: 4. DNA of the CDR3: TGTGCCAGCAGTGGACAGGGGGTTGCCACCGGGGAGCTGTTTTTT. Amino acids: CASSGQGVATGELFF.

DNA for the CDR3: TGCGCCAGCAGTTCGCAGGGGGCGGTTGGGAACACTGAAGCTTTCTTT. Translated, it gives CASSSQGAVGNTEAFF. V gene TRBV5-1 combines with J gene TRBJ1-1, with 8 bases fitting TRBD1. Germline V gene data show CDR1 as SGHRS and CDR2 as YFSETQ. The junction had 10 bases not matched to a gene; V was cut back by 5 bases and J by 1 base. The CDR3 totals 16 residues.